This entry features one TCR beta chain sequence. This entry is derived from a study of blood T cell repertoires in COVID-19. Study-level background: The study drew acute and convalescent COVID-19 samples from the United States, Italy and Spain.

The CDR3 length is 18 residues. V was clipped by 1 base and J by 0 bases, with 16 bases between them. The germline gives CDR1 LNHNV, CDR2 YYDKDF (reference sequence). Original processing notes: Estimation of nucleated cell counts was performed using reference gene primer amplification. Clones were sequenced by immunoSEQ multiplex PCR, and TCRdb holds only the in-frame ones, with some missing. V, J and clone size are taken as reported in that table, and D and trimming were inferred from the DNA itself. The sample has under 250,000 clones, roughly four fifths seen once. The chain recombines TRBV15 with TRBJ2-1; weak D call: TRBD2 (5 bases). Sample: peripheral blood. The receptor was derived from a woman aged 45-60 years with active or convalescent COVID-19. The CDR3 spells CATSRVRTGFSSYNEQFF. The CDR3 DNA reads TGTGCCACCAGCAGAGTTAGAACGGGGTTTAGCTCCTACAATGAGCAGTTCTTC.